Listed below are T cell receptor beta chains from one sample, sequenced in a study of blood T cell repertoires in COVID-19. TCRdb's table, derived via immunoSEQ multiplex PCR, lists solely in-frame clones and lacks some. The table has 160,000 or so clones, about 88% seen once. Sequencing was performed on peripheral blood. These TCRs come from a woman in her 70s with acute or convalescent COVID-19. The CDR3 runs from the conserved cysteine through the conserved F or W. A D gene is named only where the DNA matches it firmly. Not every row has a clone size; where given, it reads once, few, many or a size class.

v_call	clone_size	j_call	d_call	cdr3_nt	cdr3_aa
TRBV4-3	.	TRBJ2-1	TRBD2	TGCGCCAGCAGCCAAGGCGGGGGGGTTTACAATGAGCAGTTCTTC	CASSQGGGVYNEQFF
TRBV19	.	TRBJ1-1	TRBD1	TGTGCCAGTAGACATTTGACAGGGACAGGTGAAGCTTTCTTT	CASRHLTGTGEAFF
TRBV19	.	TRBJ1-5	TRBD1	TGTGCCAGTAGTATTTCAGGACAGGTGGATCAGCCCCAGCATTTT	CASSISGQVDQPQHF
TRBV6-2/TRBV6-3	.	TRBJ1-5	TRBD1	TGTGCCAGCAGTTACGGGACAGGGAGCAATCAGCCCCAGCATTTT	CASSYGTGSNQPQHF
TRBV6-1	.	TRBJ1-6	TRBD1	TGTGCCAGCAGTGACCTGACAGGGGATTATAATTCACCCCTCCACTTT	CASSDLTGDYNSPLHF
TRBV7-9	.	TRBJ2-2	.	TGTGCCAGCAGCTTACCCGGACAGACCGAGAACACCGGGGAGCTGTTTTTT	CASSLPGQTENTGELFF
TRBV6-2/TRBV6-3	.	TRBJ1-4	TRBD1	TGTGCCAGCAGCCTCCAGGGGGTTATCGTCTTTAATGAAAAACTGTTTTTT	CASSLQGVIVFNEKLFF
TRBV11-2	.	TRBJ1-6	.	TGTGCCAGCAGCTTAGATGCGGACTCCTATAATTCACCCCTCCACTTT	CASSLDADSYNSPLHF
TRBV2	.	TRBJ1-1	.	TGTGCCAGCAGTGCCAGGGAGGCCCGCTTGACTGAAGCTTTCTTT	CASSAREARLTEAFF
TRBV5-1	.	TRBJ1-1	.	TGCGCCAGCAGCTTGGACCCAGGAGACAGAGGATATGAAGCTTTCTTT	CASSLDPGDRGYEAFF
TRBV4-1	.	TRBJ2-5	TRBD2	TGCGCCAGCAGCCAAGAAATGAGCGGGGGGCTTCGGCAGGAGACCCAGTACTTC	CASSQEMSGGLRQETQYF
TRBV7-2	.	TRBJ2-7	TRBD1	TGTGCCAGCAGCTTAGAGGGACAGGGGTTCTACGAGCAGTACTTC	CASSLEGQGFYEQYF
TRBV5-1	.	TRBJ2-5	.	TGCGCCAGCAGCTTAGGTCGGAGGCGTTCCGAGACCCAGTACTTC	CASSLGRRRSETQYF
TRBV4-2	.	TRBJ2-3	TRBD2	TGTGCCAGCAGCCCCGGGACTAGCGGCACAGATACGCAGTATTTT	CASSPGTSGTDTQYF
TRBV19	few	TRBJ2-5	TRBD2	TGTGCCAGTAGTCCGCCGACTAGCGGTAAAGAGACCCAGTACTTC	CASSPPTSGKETQYF
TRBV5-1	.	TRBJ2-3	TRBD2	TGCGCCAGCAGCGGGCGGGGGGGCAATGCAGATACGCAGTATTTT	CASSGRGGNADTQYF